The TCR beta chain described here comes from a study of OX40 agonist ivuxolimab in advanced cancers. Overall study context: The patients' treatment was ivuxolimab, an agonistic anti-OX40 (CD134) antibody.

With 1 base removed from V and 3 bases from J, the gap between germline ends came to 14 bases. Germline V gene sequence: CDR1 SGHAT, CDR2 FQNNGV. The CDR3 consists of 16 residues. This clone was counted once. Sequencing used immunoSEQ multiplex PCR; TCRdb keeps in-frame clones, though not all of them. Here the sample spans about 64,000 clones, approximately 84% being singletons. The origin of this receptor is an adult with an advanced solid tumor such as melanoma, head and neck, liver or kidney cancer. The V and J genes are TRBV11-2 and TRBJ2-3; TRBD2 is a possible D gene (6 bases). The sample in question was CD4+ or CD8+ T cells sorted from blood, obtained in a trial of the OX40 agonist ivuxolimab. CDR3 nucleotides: TGTGCCAGCAGCTTAGCAACGGGGGAGACTACAGATACGCAGTATTTT. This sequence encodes CASSLATGETTDTQYF.